One sample yielded the 23 T cell receptor beta chains listed below, sequenced in a study of T cells after yellow fever vaccination. One entry per CDR3 protein, called by TCRdb with MiXCR from the 5' RACE reads. The sample yields 500,000 to 650,000 distinct CDR3 sequences, roughly a sixth seen once. The sample here was PBMCs, taken around 5 days after the first yellow fever vaccination. The origin of the receptors is a man aged 18 to 29 who received the YFV17D yellow fever vaccine.

This clonotype has more than one count but fewer than ten. This chain joins TRBV19 and TRBJ2-1; a possible D gene is TRBD1 (6 bases). CDR3 length: 13 residues. Per germline, CDR1 LNHDA and CDR2 SQIVND (reference sequence). V lost 4 bases and J 6 bases, leaving 10 bases between the germline ends. The CDR3 loop is CASSSWDINEQFF. CDR3 sequence (DNA): TGTGCCAGTAGTAGTTGGGACATCAATGAGCAGTTCTTC.

This chain links TRBV6-1 with TRBJ1-2; TRBD1 matches at 7 bases. J lost 6 bases, V lost 8 bases, and 9 bases had no gene match. The V gene's germline CDR1 is MNHNS and CDR2 SASEGT. The CDR3 has 13 amino acids. CDR3 coding DNA: TGTGCCAGCCGCGACAGGGAAGCTAATGGCTACACCTTC. Translating gives CASRDREANGYTF.

This sequence joins TRBV18 and TRBJ1-1; perhaps TRBD1 as D (5 bases). Germline V gene data show CDR1 as KGHSH and CDR2 as LQKENI. The CDR3 has 14 residues. Trimming stripped 2 bases from V and 0 bases from J, with 7 bases between. The CDR3 sequence: CASSPGAMNTEAFF. The CDR3 DNA sequence: TGTGCCAGCTCACCAGGGGCCATGAACACTGAAGCTTTCTTT.

The V gene is TRBV5-1, the J gene TRBJ1-1; D remains ambiguous. V was trimmed by 4 bases and J by 3 bases, leaving 19 bases between them. Germline CDR1 is SGHRS and CDR2 is YFSETQ. This CDR3 spans 16 amino acids. CDR3 in DNA: TGCGCCAGCAGCGTGGACGGTTACAGTTTGGACACTGAAGCTTTCTTT. Translation: CASSVDGYSLDTEAFF.

The rearrangement joins TRBV4-1 to TRBJ2-7; TRBD1 is a possible D gene (6 bases). This CDR3 spans 15 amino acids. Germline V CDR1 and CDR2: MGHRA, YSYEKL. Trimming shortened V by 0 bases and J by 2 bases, and 11 bases separated the two germline ends. The chain's CDR3 is CASSQDQGITYEQYF. CDR3 coding DNA: TGCGCCAGCAGCCAAGACCAGGGGATAACCTACGAGCAGTACTTC.

The chain uses TRBV29-1 and TRBJ2-5, with D possibly being TRBD1 (6 bases). This CDR3 has 12 amino acids. The germline V and J ends were trimmed by 2 bases and 6 bases, with 10 bases remaining between them. CDR1 and CDR2 (germline): SQVTM, ANQGSEA. The CDR3 DNA is TGCAGCGTTGAACAGGGGCGTAAGACCCAGTACTTC. Translated: CSVEQGRKTQYF. Together with reference TRBV29-1 and TRBJ2-5, the CDR3 gives the full variable domain: SAVISQKPSRDICQRGTSLTIQCQVDSQVTMMFWYRQQPGQSLTLIATANQGSEATYESGFVIDKFPISRPNLTFSTLTVSNMSPEDSSIYLCSVEQGRKTQYFGPGTRLLVL.

V gene TRBV18 combines with J gene TRBJ1-1; 7 nucleotides match TRBD1. J gave up 1 base and V 4 bases, and 6 bases lay outside the gene matches. CDR3 length: 15 residues. Germline V lookup: CDR1 KGHSH, CDR2 LQKENI. The CDR3 nucleotides read TGTGCCAGCTCACTAACCGGGACAGAGAACACTGAAGCTTTCTTT. Protein sequence: CASSLTGTENTEAFF.

There are a few counts of this clonotype. The gene calls are TRBV29-1 and TRBJ2-5; weak D call: TRBD2 (5 bases). Trimming shortened V by 7 bases and J by 5 bases, and 17 bases separated the two germline ends. Germline CDR1 SQVTM, CDR2 ANQGSEA. CDR3 length: 13 amino acids. The CDR3 region is CSAQLGRTETQYF. The DNA of the CDR3 is TGCAGCGCTCAACTAGGGCGAACGGAGACCCAGTACTTC. Full variable domain (outside the CDR3, taken from reference TRBV29-1 and TRBJ2-5): SAVISQKPSRDICQRGTSLTIQCQVDSQVTMMFWYRQQPGQSLTLIATANQGSEATYESGFVIDKFPISRPNLTFSTLTVSNMSPEDSSIYLCSAQLGRTETQYFGPGTRLLVL.

In this sample, this clonotype turned up a few times. The rearrangement uses TRBV1 and TRBJ2-5; TRBD2, the table's D call, lacks a check against the DNA. TRBV1 is deemed a pseudogene. This CDR3 contains 14 residues. The CDR3 coding sequence is TGCACCAGCAGCTTAGCGGGGGTGGGGGAGACCCAGTACTTC. It yields the protein CTSSLAGVGETQYF.

The chain uses TRBV5-1 and TRBJ2-3, with unresolved D. CDR3 length: 15 residues. Germline CDR1 SGHRS, CDR2 YFSETQ. V shed 4 bases and J shed 0 bases, with 12 bases lying between them. The CDR3 region has the DNA TGCGCCAGCAGCAAACTCGACCTGAGCACAGATACGCAGTATTTT. It codes for CASSKLDLSTDTQYF.

This clonotype occurred a few times. In DNA, the CDR3 is TGTGCCAGCAGCGTAAGCGGGGGGGCGTTCTACAATGAGCAGTTCTTC. The encoded protein is CASSVSGGAFYNEQFF. The chain couples TRBV9 to TRBJ2-1; 10 bases line up with TRBD2. J was trimmed by 3 bases and V by 1 base; bases with no gene match: 4. The CDR3 sequence is 16 residues long. Per germline, CDR1 SGDLS and CDR2 YYNGEE.

In DNA form, the CDR3 reads TGTGCCAGTCAGACCCGGAACCAAGAGACCCAGTACTTC. The encoded protein is CASQTRNQETQYF. This rearrangement joins TRBV7-2 to TRBJ2-5; D not resolved. CDR1 SGHTA and CDR2 FQGNSA come from the germline V gene. V was shortened by 9 bases and J by 0 bases, with 11 bases between the two germline ends. The CDR3 runs 13 residues. The variable domain in full, with the rest retrieved from reference TRBV7-2 and TRBJ2-5, is GAGVSQSPSNKVTEKGKDVELRCDPISGHTALYWYRQSLGQGLEFLIYFQGNSAPDKSGLPSDRFSAERTGGSVSTLTIQRTQQEDSAVYLCASQTRNQETQYFGPGTRLLVL.

The chain uses TRBV20-1 and TRBJ1-5, with D perhaps matching TRBD1 (5 bases). V was clipped by 6 bases and J by 7 bases, with 16 bases between them. Per the germline V gene, CDR1 is DFQATT and CDR2 is SNEGSKA (reference sequence). The CDR3 is 13 amino acids. The CDR3 loop is CSAPGFQGQPQHF. The CDR3 nucleotides read TGCAGTGCCCCTGGGTTTCAGGGACAGCCCCAGCATTTT.

This clonotype came up many times. This chain joins TRBV12-3 or TRBV12-4 and TRBJ1-5, with 7 bases matching TRBD1. The junction had 4 bases not matched to a gene; V was cut back by 1 base and J by 4 bases. There are 15 residues in the CDR3. In DNA form, the CDR3 reads TGTGCCAGCAGTTTAGGGACAGGAGTTAATCAGCCCCAGCATTTT. Translated: CASSLGTGVNQPQHF.

This clonotype was detected a few times. V gene TRBV4-1 combines with J gene TRBJ1-3, with D possibly being TRBD1 (6 bases). The CDR3 length is 16 residues. Trimming took off 2 bases at V and 2 bases at J, with 13 bases between the two ends. Germline CDR1 MGHRA, CDR2 YSYEKL. CDR3 amino acids: CASSQPTGTPGNTIYF. The CDR3 DNA reads as TGCGCCAGCAGCCAACCTACCGGGACACCTGGAAACACCATATATTTT.

The chain is built from TRBV9 and TRBJ2-4; D uncertain. Trimming removed 4 bases from V and 0 bases from J, with 17 bases in between. The germline CDR1 and CDR2 sequences are SGDLS and YYNGEE. This CDR3 has 17 residues. The CDR3 sequence is CASSLQIRVGAKNIQYF. The CDR3 bases are TGTGCCAGCAGCTTACAAATCCGTGTTGGAGCCAAAAACATTCAGTACTTC.

This clonotype was picked up many times. The chain recombines TRBV6-1 with TRBJ2-3; 12 nucleotides align to TRBD2. Germline V gene lookup returns CDR1 MNHNS and CDR2 SASEGT. CDR3 length equals 17 residues. V was pared by 7 bases and J by 5 bases, with 13 bases of the junction left unmatched. This chain's CDR3 is CASTRLAGEPGGDTQYF. The CDR3 DNA is TGTGCCAGCACCAGACTAGCGGGGGAGCCAGGGGGAGATACGCAGTATTTT.

The chain recombines TRBV15 with TRBJ2-1, with TRBD2 matching over 10 bases. Looked up from germline, CDR1 is LNHNV and CDR2 is YYDKDF (reference sequence). J lost 3 bases, V lost 2 bases, and 4 bases had no gene match. There are 16 residues in the CDR3. In DNA form, the CDR3 reads TGTGCCACCAGCAGATCTACTAGCGGGGTCTACAATGAGCAGTTCTTC. Translation: CATSRSTSGVYNEQFF.

This clonotype was observed a handful of times. The chain carries TRBV12-3 or TRBV12-4 and TRBJ2-7, with D possibly matching TRBD1 (5 bases). The CDR3 runs to 15 residues. V gave up 1 base and J gave up 2 bases, with 12 bases separating them. CDR3 DNA: TGTGCCAGCAGTTTAGGGCAGGGCCCCGCCTACGAGCAGTACTTC. Encoded protein: CASSLGQGPAYEQYF.

V is TRBV11-2 and J is TRBJ2-7; no firm D call. Germline CDR1 is SGHAT and CDR2 is FQNNGV. The CDR3 length is 11 residues. V was shortened by 8 bases and J by 6 bases, with 11 bases between the two germline ends. The CDR3 protein is CASVGPLEQYV. CDR3 bases: TGTGCCAGCGTCGGCCCCCTCGAGCAGTACGTC.

The CDR3 bases are TGTGCCAGCAGCTTAGTTTCGGAAGCTTTCTTT. Amino acid sequence: CASSLVSEAFF. The chain couples TRBV7-9 to TRBJ1-1, with unresolved D. With 1 base removed from V and 8 bases from J, the gap between germline ends came to 5 bases. The V gene's germline CDR1 is SEHNR and CDR2 FQNEAQ (reference sequence). This CDR3 has 11 residues.

This clonotype was counted a few times. The rearrangement uses TRBV30 and TRBJ1-1, with D hard to call. The CDR3 sequence is 12 residues long. Germline assignment: CDR1 GTSNPN and CDR2 SVGIG (reference sequence). The V and J ends lost 3 bases and 0 bases respectively, with 5 bases between them. This CDR3 reads CAWSQVNTEAFF. The DNA of the CDR3 is TGTGCCTGGAGCCAGGTGAACACTGAAGCTTTCTTT.

The rearrangement uses TRBV20-1 and TRBJ1-5; D is ambiguous. CDR3 size: 13 residues. Trimming cost V 6 bases and J 0 bases, with 9 bases left between them. Germline CDR1 DFQATT, CDR2 SNEGSKA (reference sequence). The CDR3 spells CSAQTSSNQPQHF. In DNA, the CDR3 is TGCAGTGCGCAGACCTCTAGCAATCAGCCCCAGCATTTT.